A single sample is the source of the 26 T cell receptor beta chains below, sequenced in a study of T cells in Graves' hyperthyroidism and ophthalmopathy. It was RNA transcripts that yielded the amplified TCR beta CDR3 regions. Initially, a first-round RT-PCR of the TCR CDR3 employed the HTBI primer set. TCRdb reprocessed the multiplex PCR reads via MiXCR and lists one record per CDR3 protein. The data show approximately 640,000 distinct CDR3 sequences, just under 45% seen once. Material: peripheral blood or thyroid tissue (not recorded which). The receptor set was obtained from an adult man with Graves' disease, either hyperthyroidism or ophthalmopathy (not recorded which).

A word on this clonotype: This sequence may be a read error, since a much larger clone differs from it by one base. This chain connects TRBV5-1 to TRBJ1-6, with D hard to call. Germline loops: CDR1 SGHRS, CDR2 YFSETQ. This CDR3 comprises 14 residues. The CDR3 loop reads CGSSLGWKGSPLHF. The CDR3 nucleotides read TGCGGCAGCAGCTTGGGCTGGAAAGGTTCACCCCTCCACTTT.

Only a few counts were recorded for this clonotype. The chain links TRBV6-6 to TRBJ1-1; the D gene is possibly TRBD1 (6 bases). The CDR3 is 14 residues long. Germline V gives CDR1 MNHNY, CDR2 SVGAGI (reference sequence). Trimming removed 0 bases from V and 4 bases from J, with 9 bases in between. As DNA, the CDR3 is TGTGCCAGCAGTTACTCGGGAGGGGGCACTGAAGCTTTCTTT. It specifies CASSYSGGGTEAFF.

About this clonotype: Likely a read error: the CDR3 ends without its conserved phenylalanine or tryptophan. Because the CDR3's place on the DNA is in doubt, the DNA is left out and the CDR3 is given as listed by TCRdb. This chain joins TRBV5-1 and TRBJ1-1; the DNA was not used to check the table's D call, TRBD1. The CDR3 region is 12 residues in length, termini included. Germline-derived CDR1 and CDR2 are SGHRS and YFSETQ. The CDR3: CASSLGGQGGNY.

This chain connects TRBV20-1 to TRBJ1-1; D remains ambiguous. The V gene lost 0 bases and the J gene lost 5 bases, with 16 bases spanning the gap. Germline values: CDR1 DFQATT, CDR2 SNEGSKA (reference sequence). The CDR3 has 15 residues. CDR3: CSARDRVGAWTEAFF. The CDR3 DNA reads as TGCAGTGCTAGAGATCGGGTCGGAGCCTGGACTGAAGCTTTCTTT.

There are many counts of this clonotype. The chain is built from TRBV7-6 and TRBJ1-1; D uncertain. The V end lost 4 bases, the J end lost 3 bases, and 9 bases lay between the germline ends. The V gene's germline CDR1 is SGHVS and CDR2 FNYEAQ. The CDR3 has 13 residues. CDR3 coding DNA: TGTGCCAGCAGCTCCTCGGAGTACACTGAAGCTTTCTTT. Its protein is CASSSSEYTEAFF.

This clonotype has just a few counts. This chain connects TRBV11-2 to TRBJ1-1; TRBD1 matches at 7 bases. Germline V gene sequence: CDR1 SGHAT, CDR2 FQNNGV. CDR3 length: 17 residues. J lost 1 base, V lost 1 base, and 9 bases had no gene match. This CDR3 reads CASSLGQGGEWNTEAFF. CDR3 DNA sequence: TGTGCCAGCAGCTTAGGACAGGGAGGAGAATGGAACACTGAAGCTTTCTTT.

The J gene is TRBJ1-4, the V gene TRBV9, with D uncertain. The CDR3 sequence is 16 residues long. Germline assignment: CDR1 SGDLS and CDR2 YYNGEE. Trimming took 4 bases from V and 2 from J, leaving 15 bases between them. The CDR3 loop reads CASSPNGDWTNEKLFF. The DNA for the CDR3 is TGTGCCAGCAGCCCCAACGGGGATTGGACTAATGAAAAACTGTTTTTT.

The gene calls are TRBV7-2 and TRBJ2-3, with D uncertain. Trimming removed 1 base at V and 0 bases at J, with 5 bases between. This CDR3 has 14 residues. Per germline, CDR1 SGHTA and CDR2 FQGNSA. CDR3 amino acids: CASSLVASTDTQYF. The CDR3 region has the DNA TGTGCCAGCAGCTTAGTGGCAAGCACAGATACGCAGTATTTT.

V and J are TRBV25-1 and TRBJ1-6, with 9 bases matching TRBD1. The junction had 6 bases not matched to a gene; V was cut back by 6 bases and J by 9 bases. Looked up from germline, CDR1 is MGHDK and CDR2 is SYGVNS. The CDR3 is made up of 14 amino acids. The CDR3 DNA reads TGTGCCAGCAGGGATGGGACAGGGAGTTCACCCCTCCACTTT. It yields the protein CASRDGTGSSPLHF.

The CDR3, as DNA: TGTGCCAGCAGAATGGGGGGCTCCTATGGCTACACCTTC. This gives the protein CASRMGGSYGYTF. The chain couples TRBV7-9 to TRBJ1-2; weak D call: TRBD1 (6 bases). The germline V gene has CDR1 SEHNR and CDR2 FQNEAQ (reference sequence). V gave up 6 bases and J gave up 4 bases, with 12 bases separating them. The CDR3 length is 13 residues. The variable domain in full, with the rest retrieved from reference TRBV7-9 and TRBJ1-2, is DTGVSQNPRHKITKRGQNVTFRCDPISEHNRLYWYRQTLGQGPEFLTYFQNEAQLEKSRLLSDRFSAERPKGSFSTLEIQRTEQGDSAMYLCASRMGGSYGYTFGSGTRLTVV.

This clonotype was detected a few times. V and J are TRBV6-6 and TRBJ2-7; D remains ambiguous. Germline V gene lookup returns CDR1 MNHNY and CDR2 SVGAGI (reference sequence). The CDR3 sequence is 13 residues long. The V end lost 0 bases, the J end lost 6 bases, and 9 bases lay between the germline ends. The CDR3 loop is CASSYSILGEQYF. The CDR3 DNA follows: TGTGCCAGCAGTTACTCGATCTTGGGCGAGCAGTACTTC.

This chain's CDR3 is CASSVDTEPRYGYTF. CDR3 sequence (DNA): TGTGCCAGCAGCGTAGATACAGAACCTAGGTATGGCTACACCTTC. The chain joins TRBV9 to TRBJ1-2; D not resolved. CDR1 is SGDLS, CDR2 YYNGEE, per germline. V lost 0 bases and J lost 5, with 14 bases in between. This CDR3 contains 15 residues.

In this sample, this clonotype turned up many times. The V call is TRBV7-2, the J call TRBJ1-1; weak D call: TRBD1 (5 bases). Trimming removed 1 base from V and 3 bases from J, with 9 bases in between. CDR3 length equals 14 residues. Germline values: CDR1 SGHTA, CDR2 FQGNSA. The chain's CDR3 is CASSLGRGDTEAFF. In DNA form, the CDR3 reads TGTGCCAGCAGCTTAGGACGGGGGGACACTGAAGCTTTCTTT.

The table lists this clonotype with a few counts. This sequence joins TRBV7-8 and TRBJ2-2; TRBD1 agrees at 8 bases. CDR3 size: 15 residues. The ends lost 6 bases at V and 4 bases at J; junction bases unmatched: 7. Germline V lookup: CDR1 SGHVS, CDR2 FQNEAQ. The CDR3 coding sequence is TGTGCCAGCAGTCTCCAGGGGGCGGCCACCGGGGAGCTGTTTTTT. Encoded protein: CASSLQGAATGELFF.

Many counts were recorded for this clonotype. This chain uses TRBV9 with TRBJ1-1, with no clear D. With 7 bases removed from V and 4 bases from J, the gap between germline ends came to 5 bases. CDR3 size: 10 residues. The germline V gene encodes CDR1 SGDLS and CDR2 YYNGEE. DNA for the CDR3: TGTGCCAGCTCTCCCACTGAAGCTTTCTTT. As protein: CASSPTEAFF.

In its sample, this clonotype was seen a few times. The J gene is TRBJ1-3, the V gene TRBV19; D gene uncertain. The CDR3 totals 14 residues. Per the germline V gene, CDR1 is LNHDA and CDR2 is SQIVND (reference sequence). The V gene lost 3 bases and the J gene lost 4 bases, with 10 bases spanning the gap. The CDR3 loop reads CASSIEVAGNTIYF. Written as DNA, the CDR3 is TGTGCCAGTAGTATTGAAGTTGCCGGAAACACCATATATTTT.

Details on this clonotype: A read error may produce the germline difference seen at one junction end. The J gene is TRBJ2-5, the V gene TRBV10-3, with D possibly matching TRBD2 (6 bases). CDR1 is ENHRY, CDR2 SYGVKD, per germline. The CDR3 length is 14 residues. The CDR3 loop reads CASSEVSGVGTQYF. CDR3 in DNA: TGTGCCAGCAGTGAAGTTTCGGGGGTGGGGACCCAGTACTTC.

This clonotype turned up a few times. The chain is built from TRBV5-1 and TRBJ2-2; D is unclear. Trimming left V 0 bases short and J 0 bases short, with 6 bases between. Germline-derived CDR1 and CDR2 are SGHRS and YFSETQ. The CDR3 length is 15 residues. The CDR3 sequence: CASSLDASNTGELFF. DNA for the CDR3: TGCGCCAGCAGCTTGGACGCGTCGAACACCGGGGAGCTGTTTTTT.

The table lists this clonotype with many counts. This chain links TRBV29-1 with TRBJ1-1, with D unresolved. The CDR3 consists of 13 residues. The V and J ends lost 4 bases and 0 bases respectively, with 9 bases between them. Looked up from germline, CDR1 is SQVTM and CDR2 is ANQGSEA. CDR3 region: CSVASLMNTEAFF. In DNA form, the CDR3 reads TGCAGCGTTGCTAGTCTCATGAACACTGAAGCTTTCTTT. Together with reference TRBV29-1 and TRBJ1-1, the CDR3 gives the full variable domain: SAVISQKPSRDICQRGTSLTIQCQVDSQVTMMFWYRQQPGQSLTLIATANQGSEATYESGFVIDKFPISRPNLTFSTLTVSNMSPEDSSIYLCSVASLMNTEAFFGQGTRLTVV.

There are a few counts of this clonotype. This chain uses TRBV20-1 with TRBJ1-4, with D perhaps matching TRBD1 (5 bases). V was shortened by 2 bases and J by 8 bases, with 12 bases between the two germline ends. Germline V gives CDR1 DFQATT, CDR2 SNEGSKA (reference sequence). The CDR3 contains 13 residues. In DNA form, the CDR3 reads TGCAGTGCTAGATTCAGGGTAGGGGAAAAACTGTTTTTT. Protein product: CSARFRVGEKLFF.

This clonotype was seen only once. In nucleotides, the CDR3 is TGCAGTGCCCCGCCCCCAGCGGGAGCCCAAGAGACCCAGTACTTC. It yields the protein CSAPPPAGAQETQYF. V usage is TRBV20-1 and J usage is TRBJ2-5; the match to TRBD2 covers 8 bases. Germline V gives CDR1 DFQATT, CDR2 SNEGSKA (reference sequence). J gave up 1 base and V 6 bases, and 10 bases lay outside the gene matches. This CDR3 comprises 15 residues.

The V call is TRBV29-1, the J call TRBJ1-2, with 11 bases lining up with TRBD1. Trimming removed 4 bases from V and 6 bases from J; junction bases left unmatched: 10. This CDR3 spans 15 amino acids. Germline loops: CDR1 SQVTM, CDR2 ANQGSEA. The CDR3 loop reads CSVVGTGGNRNGYTF. The CDR3, as DNA: TGCAGCGTTGTCGGGACAGGGGGAAATCGGAATGGCTACACCTTC.

The chain is built from TRBV7-2 and TRBJ1-1, with D unclear. V lost 1 base to trimming and J lost 4 bases, with 13 bases between them. CDR3 length: 15 amino acids. Germline V lookup: CDR1 SGHTA, CDR2 FQGNSA. The CDR3 DNA sequence: TGTGCCAGCAGCTTAGGTCTCGCAGCAGGCACTGAAGCTTTCTTT. This translates into CASSLGLAAGTEAFF.

Notes on this clonotype: One base away lies a much larger clone, so this may be a sequencing read error. Given the absence of the conserved phenylalanine or tryptophan at the CDR3 end, a read error is likely. The rearrangement uses TRBV7-2 and TRBJ1-1, with D uncertain. The germline gives CDR1 SGHTA, CDR2 FQGNSA. The length of the CDR3 is 12 residues. Trimming pared 2 bases from V and 5 bases from J, leaving 6 bases between. The CDR3 region is CASSLLPTEAFL. CDR3 DNA sequence: TGTGCCAGCAGCTTATTACCAACTGAAGCTTTCCTT.

This clonotype was seen a few times. The CDR3 is CASSLLTLQETQYF. In DNA, the CDR3 is TGCGCCAGCAGCTTGTTGACACTGCAAGAGACCCAGTACTTC. The chain has TRBV5-1 and TRBJ2-5, with no clear D. The CDR3 is made up of 14 amino acids. V was pared by 1 base and J by 2 bases, with 9 bases between. The germline V gene has CDR1 SGHRS and CDR2 YFSETQ. The entire variable domain, with the rest obtained from reference TRBV5-1 and TRBJ2-5, is as follows: KAGVTQTPRYLIKTRGQQVTLSCSPISGHRSVSWYQQTPGQGLQFLFEYFSETQRNKGNFPGRFSGRQFSNSRSEMNVSTLELGDSALYLCASSLLTLQETQYFGPGTRLLVL.

This clonotype was observed many times. The rearrangement uses TRBV29-1 and TRBJ2-7; D remains unclear. The ends were cut back, 6 bases at V and 2 bases at J, with 8 bases in the middle. The germline V gene has CDR1 SQVTM and CDR2 ANQGSEA. The CDR3 consists of 11 residues. In nucleotides, the CDR3 is TGCAGCGTCTGGGGTGCCTACGAGCAGTACTTC. Residues: CSVWGAYEQYF.